This TCR beta chain was sequenced during a study of blood T cells in healthy people across ages. A sample-barcoded 5' primer and a J-beta primer mix were used in a second PCR of roughly 7 to 11 cycles. TCRdb fed the 5' RACE reads into MiXCR, producing one record per CDR3 protein. The sample shows 1,300,000 or so distinct CDR3 sequences, approximately 59% of them seen only once. This clonotype was detected once. The receptor comes from a man younger than 35 in good health. The sequenced sample was blood.

DNA for the CDR3: TGTGCCAGCGGGTGGGCCGGGGAGCTGTTTTTT. Translating gives CASGWAGELFF. The genes are TRBV27 and TRBJ2-2; the D is unclear. Germline lookup yields CDR1 MNHEY and CDR2 SMNVEV (reference sequence). Trimming cost V 8 bases and J 6 bases, with 7 bases left between them. CDR3 length: 11 residues.